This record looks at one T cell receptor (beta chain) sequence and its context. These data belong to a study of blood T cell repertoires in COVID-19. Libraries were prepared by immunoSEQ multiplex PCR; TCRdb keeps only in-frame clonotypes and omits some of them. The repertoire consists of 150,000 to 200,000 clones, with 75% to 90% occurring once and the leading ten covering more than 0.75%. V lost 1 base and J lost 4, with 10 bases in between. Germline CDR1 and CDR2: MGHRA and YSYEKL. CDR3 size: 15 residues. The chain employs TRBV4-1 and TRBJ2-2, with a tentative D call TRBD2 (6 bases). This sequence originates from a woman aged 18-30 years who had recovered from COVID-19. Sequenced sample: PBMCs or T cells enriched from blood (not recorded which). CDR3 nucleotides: TGCGCCAGCAGCCAAGTTGCGGGAACCACCGGGGAGCTGTTTTTT. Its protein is CASSQVAGTTGELFF.